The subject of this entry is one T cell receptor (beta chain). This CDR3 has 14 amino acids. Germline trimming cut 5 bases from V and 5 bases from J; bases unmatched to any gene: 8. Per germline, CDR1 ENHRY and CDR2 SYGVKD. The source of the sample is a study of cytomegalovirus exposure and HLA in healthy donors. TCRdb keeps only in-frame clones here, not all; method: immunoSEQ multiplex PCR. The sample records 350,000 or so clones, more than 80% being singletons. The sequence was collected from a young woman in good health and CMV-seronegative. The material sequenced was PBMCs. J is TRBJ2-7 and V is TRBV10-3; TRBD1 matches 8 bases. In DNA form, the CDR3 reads TGTGCCATCAGTCCGGACAGGGCTGGGAACGAGCAGTACTTC. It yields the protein CAISPDRAGNEQYF.